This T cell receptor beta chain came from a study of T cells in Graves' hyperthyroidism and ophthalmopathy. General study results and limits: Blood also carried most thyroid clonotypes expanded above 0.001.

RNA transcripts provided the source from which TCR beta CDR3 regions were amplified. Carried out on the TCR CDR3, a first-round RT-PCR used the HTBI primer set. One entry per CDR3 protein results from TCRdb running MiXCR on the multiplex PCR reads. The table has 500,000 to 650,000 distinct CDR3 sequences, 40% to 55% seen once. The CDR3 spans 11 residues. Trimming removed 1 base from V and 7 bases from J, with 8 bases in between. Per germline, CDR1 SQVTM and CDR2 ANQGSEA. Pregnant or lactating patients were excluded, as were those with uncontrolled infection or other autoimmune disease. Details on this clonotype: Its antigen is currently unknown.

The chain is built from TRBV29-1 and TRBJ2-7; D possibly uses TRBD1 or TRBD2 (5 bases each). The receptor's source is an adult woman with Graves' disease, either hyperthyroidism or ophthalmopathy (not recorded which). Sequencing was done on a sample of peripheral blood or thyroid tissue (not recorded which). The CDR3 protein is CSVEAGREQYF. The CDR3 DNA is TGCAGCGTTGAAGCGGGGCGGGAGCAGTACTTC.